The present TCR beta chain was sequenced within a study of somatic mutations in cytotoxic T cells in rheumatoid arthritis. Profiled with immunoSEQ multiplex PCR; TCRdb holds only in-frame clones, not every one. The sample records some 14,000 clones, about three quarters being singletons. This CDR3 has 12 amino acids. The V end lost 4 bases, the J end lost 5 bases, and 9 bases lay between the germline ends. Germline CDR1 is SNHLY and CDR2 is FYNNEI. Positive selection with magnetic beads achieved the isolation of CD4+ and CD8+ cells, followed by a flow cytometry check of purity. About this clone itself: Its antigen is not known.

Notes on the study in general: The clonality of CD8+ T cells was not significantly different between rheumatoid arthritis patients and age-matched healthy controls.

The receptor was isolated from an adult with rheumatoid arthritis. V and J are TRBV2 and TRBJ2-7; D ambiguous. The sequenced sample was CD8+ T cells sorted from blood. CDR3 in DNA: TGTGCCAGCAGTGCCTGGGGTAACGAGCAGTACTTC. It specifies CASSAWGNEQYF. The complete variable domain, with remaining parts taken from reference TRBV2 and TRBJ2-7, reads EPEVTQTPSHQVTQMGQEVILRCVPISNHLYFYWYRQILGQKVEFLVSFYNNEISEKSEIFDDQFSVERPDGSNFTLKIRSTKLEDSAMYFCASSAWGNEQYFGPGTRLTVT.